This TCR beta chain stems from a study of shared clonotypes between healthy human individuals. Every contributor of samples was a Caucasian grown-up residing in Nashville, Tennessee. Naive CD4+ cells were CD45RA-selected; the remaining cells were memory. Data came from immunoSEQ multiplex PCR; TCRdb stores just in-frame clones and leaves some out. The repertoire holds roughly 640,000 clones, under 80% seen once, with over 1.5% in the top ten. On this clone: Its antigen remains unidentified. In the same sample, other DNA sequences code for this CDR3.

V was clipped by 6 bases and J by 6 bases; unmatched bases: 10. CDR3 size: 14 residues. Germline V CDR1 and CDR2: KGHSH, LQKENI. Broader study findings: The sharing of about 5.3% of naive CD4 clonotypes was seen across a handful of donors.

The chain carries TRBV18 and TRBJ1-2, with TRBD1 matching over 7 bases. This clonotype was obtained from a woman in her 30s in good health. The material sequenced was memory CD4+ T cells sorted from blood. Subset denoted: CD45RA-negative fraction. The CDR3 nucleotides are TGTGCCAGCTCGCGCAACAGGGGAGAGGATGGCTACACCTTC. Its translation: CASSRNRGEDGYTF.